This TCR beta chain appears in the sequencing data of a study of T cell repertoires in cytomegalovirus infection. Study conclusions and caveats: Frequencies of public TCR beta families were cumulated, and this identified carriers of CMV plus the relevant HLA. CMV-specific TCR beta clonotypes restricted by HLA-C dominated the ex vivo response.

Regarding this clonotype: Its antigen is currently unknown.

The CDR3 has 14 amino acids. Germline V gives CDR1 MNHGY, CDR2 SAAAGT. From the reads, TCRdb called clonotypes with MiXCR, one entry per CDR3 protein. The sample holds fewer than 1,000,000 distinct CDR3 sequences, around 30% seen once. This TCR came from a human donor in good health (CMV status not recorded). Some clones in this sample may be carry-over from other donors' samples. The rearrangement joins TRBV6-8 to TRBJ2-5, with a possible D match to TRBD2 (7 bases). The sample was cultured CD8+ T cells from PBMCs, taken from culture after CMV antigen stimulation. In DNA, the CDR3 is TGTACCACCCACACCGGGGGGCCCCAAGAGACCCAGTACTTC. Protein product: CTTHTGGPQETQYF.